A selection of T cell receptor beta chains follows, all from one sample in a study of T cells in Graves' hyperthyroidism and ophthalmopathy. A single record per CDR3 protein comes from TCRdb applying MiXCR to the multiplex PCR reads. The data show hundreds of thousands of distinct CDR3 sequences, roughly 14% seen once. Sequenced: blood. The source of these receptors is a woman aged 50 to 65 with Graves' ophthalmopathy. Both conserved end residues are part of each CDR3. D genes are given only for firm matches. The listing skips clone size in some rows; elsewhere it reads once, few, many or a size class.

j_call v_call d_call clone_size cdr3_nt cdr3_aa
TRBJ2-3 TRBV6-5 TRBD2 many TGTGCCAGCAGTTACTCTCAACTAGCGGGTAGCACAGATACGCAGTATTTT CASSYSQLAGSTDTQYF
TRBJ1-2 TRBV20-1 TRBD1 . TGCAGTGCCTCACCGCCGGGACAGTACTACGGTAACTATGGCTACACCTTC CSASPPGQYYGNYGYTF
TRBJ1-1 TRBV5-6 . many TGTGCCAGCAGCTTCGGTCCGTTCCAGAACACTGAAGCTTTCTTT CASSFGPFQNTEAFF
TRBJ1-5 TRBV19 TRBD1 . TGTGCCAGTAGTATCGGGACAGAACCAAATCAGCCCCAGCATTTT CASSIGTEPNQPQHF
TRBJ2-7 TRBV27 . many TGTGCCAGCAGCCCCCAGGATTCGCTTGGAGAGCAGTACTTC CASSPQDSLGEQYF
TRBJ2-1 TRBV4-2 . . TGTGCCAGCAGCCAAGATTTCAGATACCACAATGAGCAGTTCTTC CASSQDFRYHNEQFF
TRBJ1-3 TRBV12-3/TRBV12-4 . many TGTGCCAGCAGTGCGACAGGCGGTCGCGGAAACACCATATATTTT CASSATGGRGNTIYF
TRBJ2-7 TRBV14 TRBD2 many TGTGCCAGCAGCCAACAAAGGGGAATGGGAGGGTCCGAGCAGTACTTC CASSQQRGMGGSEQYF
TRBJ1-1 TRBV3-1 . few TGTGCCAGCAGCCCTCCCAGAGGGGTGGGAGCCACTGAAGCTTTCTTT CASSPPRGVGATEAFF
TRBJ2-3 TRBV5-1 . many TGCGCCAGCAGCTTGGGACGATCTGGGGATCCTAGCACAGATACGCAGTATTTT CASSLGRSGDPSTDTQYF
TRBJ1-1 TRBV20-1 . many TGCAGTGCTAGTTTTATGGGGAGGGGTCACACTGAAGCTTTCTTT CSASFMGRGHTEAFF
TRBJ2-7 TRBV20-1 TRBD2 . TGCAGTGCTAGAGCACACGGGACTAGCTTCTACGAGCAGTACTTC CSARAHGTSFYEQYF
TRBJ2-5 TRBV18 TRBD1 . TGTGCCAGCTCACTCGGAGGACAGGGGGAAGAGACCCAGTACTTC CASSLGGQGEETQYF
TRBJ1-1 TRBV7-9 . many TGTGCCAGCAGCTTAAGGGAAGACTCGGACACTGAAGCTTTCTTT CASSLREDSDTEAFF
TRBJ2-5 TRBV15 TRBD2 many TGTGCCACCAGCACTGCTAGCGGAACTTTCCAAGAGACCCAGTACTTC CATSTASGTFQETQYF
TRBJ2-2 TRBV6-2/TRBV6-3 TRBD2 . TGTGCCAGCAGTTGGACTAGCGGGAGAATGAGCACCGGGGAGCTGTTTTTT CASSWTSGRMSTGELFF
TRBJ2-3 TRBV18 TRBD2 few TGTGCCAGCTCACCCCTGACTAGCGGGAGATTAGAGACGCAGTATTTT CASSPLTSGRLETQYF
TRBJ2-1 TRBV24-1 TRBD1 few TGTGCCACCAGTGATTCAGGGGGCGCTTACAATGAGCAGTTCTTC CATSDSGGAYNEQFF
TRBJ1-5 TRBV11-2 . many TGTGCCAGCAGCTTGTCTTTCGACAGCAATCAGCCCCAGCATTTT CASSLSFDSNQPQHF
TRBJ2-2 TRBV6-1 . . TGTGCCAGCAGCTTCCGGGAACAGGGCTTTCCTCGGGGCGGGGAGCTGTTTTTT CASSFREQGFPRGGELFF
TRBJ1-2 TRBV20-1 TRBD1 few TGCAGTGCCCGGACAGGGTATAACTATGGCTACACCTTC CSARTGYNYGYTF
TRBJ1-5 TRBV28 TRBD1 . TGTGCCAGCAGAGATAGGACAGGGGGCAATCAGCCCCAGCATTTT CASRDRTGGNQPQHF
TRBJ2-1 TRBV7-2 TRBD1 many TGTGCCAGCAGCACATGGACAGGGGGTGCCTACAATGAGCAGTTCTTC CASSTWTGGAYNEQFF
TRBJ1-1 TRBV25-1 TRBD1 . TGTGCCAGCAGTGAAAACAGGGGATCCGTCACTGAAGCTTTCTTT CASSENRGSVTEAFF
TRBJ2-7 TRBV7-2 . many TGTGCCAGCAGCTTAGAAGGGGCGCAGTACGAGCAGTACTTC CASSLEGAQYEQYF
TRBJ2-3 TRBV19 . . TGTGCCAGTAGTACTACCCCTACCTTTAGCACAGATACGCAGTATTTT CASSTTPTFSTDTQYF
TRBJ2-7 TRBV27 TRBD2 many TGTGCCAGCAGTTTATCGTTTCTAGCGGGTGGAAACTACGAGCAGTACTTC CASSLSFLAGGNYEQYF
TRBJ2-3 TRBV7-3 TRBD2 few TGTGCCAGCGCAGGACTAGCGGGAGTCACAGATACGCAGTATTTT CASAGLAGVTDTQYF
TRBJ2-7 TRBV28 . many TGTGCCAGCAGTTTATTAAGTCCGGGACGGTTATACGAGCAGTACTTC CASSLLSPGRLYEQYF
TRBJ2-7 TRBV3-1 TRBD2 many TGTGCCAGCAGCCGTATAGCGGGAGCGGGATCCTACGAGCAGTACTTC CASSRIAGAGSYEQYF
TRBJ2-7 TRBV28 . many TGTGCCAGCAGTTTGGGGGGGCAGGGTGCTTACGAGCAGTACTTC CASSLGGQGAYEQYF
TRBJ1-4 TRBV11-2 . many TGTGCCAGCAGCTTACAGGGCTGGGGTGAAAAACTGTTTTTT CASSLQGWGEKLFF
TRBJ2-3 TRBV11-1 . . TGTGCCAGCAGTTTATCGTATAGCACAGATACGCAGTATTTT CASSLSYSTDTQYF
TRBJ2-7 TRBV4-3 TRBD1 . TGCGCCAGCAGCCAACTCCGGGACAGCCAATACGAGCAGTACTTC CASSQLRDSQYEQYF
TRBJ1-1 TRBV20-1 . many TGCAGTGCTAGAGGACACCTGAACACTGAAGCTTTCTTT CSARGHLNTEAFF
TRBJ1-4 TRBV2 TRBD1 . TGTGCCAGCAGGGAAGGGACAGGGGGCCGAGCTAATGAAAAACTGTTTTTT CASREGTGGRANEKLFF
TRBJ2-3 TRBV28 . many TGTGCCAGCAGTGAGGGCGGGGCTAGCACAGATACGCAGTATTTT CASSEGGASTDTQYF
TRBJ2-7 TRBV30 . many TGTGCCTGGAGTGAACCAGCCAAGGGTTACGAGCAGTACTTC CAWSEPAKGYEQYF
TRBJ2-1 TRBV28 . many TGTGCCAGCAAATTAGCGGTCTCCTACAATGAGCAGTTCTTC CASKLAVSYNEQFF
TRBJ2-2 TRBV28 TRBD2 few TGTGCCAGCGAGTCGGGAGGAGTAAACACCGGGGAGCTGTTTTTT CASESGGVNTGELFF
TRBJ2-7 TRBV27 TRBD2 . TGTGCCAGCAGTGGGATGGGACTAGGAGACTACGAGCAGTACTTC CASSGMGLGDYEQYF
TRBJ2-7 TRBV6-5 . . TGTGCCAGCAGTTCCTTAGTATTCGAGCAGTCCTTC CASSSLVFEQSF
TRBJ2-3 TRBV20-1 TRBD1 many TGCAGTGCTAGAGATGACAGGGCCACAGATACGCAGTATTTT CSARDDRATDTQYF
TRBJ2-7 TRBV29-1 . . TGCAGCGTTGGGGGCTGGACCTCGGGCTACGAGCAGTACTTC CSVGGWTSGYEQYF
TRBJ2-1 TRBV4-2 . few TGTGCCAGCAGCCAAGGCGCCCGCAACTCCTACAATGAGCAGTTCTTC CASSQGARNSYNEQFF
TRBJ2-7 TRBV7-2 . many TGTGCCAGCAGCTTAAACCCGACTTACGAGCAGTACTTC CASSLNPTYEQYF
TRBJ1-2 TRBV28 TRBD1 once TGTGCCAGCAAATCGGCCGGGACAGGGGGATACACCTTC CASKSAGTGGYTF
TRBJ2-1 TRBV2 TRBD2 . TGTGCCAGTTCCGGGACTAGCGGGAGCTTCTACAATGAGCAGTTCTTC CASSGTSGSFYNEQFF
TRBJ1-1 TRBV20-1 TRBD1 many TGCAGTGCTTACCCTGGGACAGGGATTGGGGGCACTGAAGCTTTCTTT CSAYPGTGIGGTEAFF